These 9 T cell receptor beta chains were sequenced from one sample in a study of response to subunit inactivated influenza vaccine. MiXCR was run by TCRdb on the RT-PCR reads, yielding one entry per CDR3 protein. Altogether 450,000 to 550,000 distinct CDR3 sequences are present, about 25% being singletons, with the ten largest covering less than 2.5%. Sequenced material: CD4+ T cells sorted from PBMCs, taken 4 to 6 days after vaccination. Receptors were obtained from a man aged 50 to 60 who received an inactivated influenza vaccine.

J is TRBJ2-2 and V is TRBV29-1, with D perhaps matching TRBD1 (6 bases). Between the trimmed V and J ends, which lost 4 bases and 4 bases, there was a span of 13 bases. In germline, CDR1 is SQVTM, CDR2 ANQGSEA. The CDR3 covers 14 residues. The CDR3: CSVGLGAGTGELFF. DNA for the CDR3: TGCAGCGTTGGATTGGGGGCGGGCACCGGGGAGCTGTTTTTT.

The V call is TRBV5-8, the J call TRBJ1-5; possible D gene TRBD1, 5 bases. V lost 4 bases and J lost 0, with 14 bases in between. The CDR3 has 16 amino acids. Looked up from germline, CDR1 is SGHTS and CDR2 is YDEGEE. CDR3 DNA sequence: TGTGCCAGCAGCCGAGGGGCACCTTATAGCAATCAGCCCCAGCATTTT. It yields the protein CASSRGAPYSNQPQHF.

This clonotype has a handful of counts. The chain uses TRBV27 and TRBJ2-3, with 7 bases matching TRBD2. The CDR3 has 15 residues. The germline V gene encodes CDR1 MNHEY and CDR2 SMNVEV (reference sequence). With 3 bases clipped from V and 4 bases from J, the junction kept 7 bases outside the gene matches. The CDR3 coding sequence is TGTGCCAGCAGTTTTTTGGCGGGGGTTTCAGATACGCAGTATTTT. Translated, it gives CASSFLAGVSDTQYF.

The sample holds a few counts of this clonotype. CDR3 in DNA: TGCGCCAGCAGCCCAACGACAGGTCGAAGCTCCTACGAGCAGTACTTC. It translates to CASSPTTGRSSYEQYF. The V and J genes are TRBV5-1 and TRBJ2-7; possible D gene TRBD1, 6 bases. V shed 4 bases and J shed 0 bases, with 17 bases lying between them. Per germline, CDR1 SGHRS and CDR2 YFSETQ. The CDR3 loop spans 16 amino acids.

This clonotype was seen just once. The conserved phenylalanine or tryptophan normally closing the CDR3 is absent here, so this likely arose from a read error. This chain uses TRBV5-1 with TRBJ2-5; D possibly corresponds to TRBD2 (5 bases). V lost 0 bases and J lost 2, with 17 bases in between. Germline lookup yields CDR1 SGHRS and CDR2 YFSETQ. The CDR3 extends over 17 amino acids. The CDR3, as DNA: TGCGCCAGCAGCTTGGGGATGCTCGCGGGCCAACAAGAGACCCAGTACTTG. This translates into CASSLGMLAGQQETQYL.

The chain has TRBV6-2 or TRBV6-3 and TRBJ1-1; the D is unclear. The CDR3 has 15 amino acids. Germline V gene sequence: CDR1 MNHEY, CDR2 SVGEGT. Trimming removed 0 bases from V and 0 bases from J, with 8 bases in between. CDR3 DNA sequence: TGTGCCAGCAGTTACTCAGCACTTATGAACACTGAAGCTTTCTTT. Protein: CASSYSALMNTEAFF.

The gene calls are TRBV29-1 and TRBJ1-2, with a tentative D call TRBD1 (6 bases). Trimming removed 3 bases at V and 6 bases at J, with 8 bases between. This CDR3 has 11 amino acids. The germline V gene encodes CDR1 SQVTM and CDR2 ANQGSEA. CDR3 in amino acids: CSVEEGDGYTF. CDR3 sequence (DNA): TGCAGCGTTGAGGAGGGGGATGGCTACACCTTC. The full variable domain, with the rest looked up from reference TRBV29-1 and TRBJ1-2, is SAVISQKPSRDICQRGTSLTIQCQVDSQVTMMFWYRQQPGQSLTLIATANQGSEATYESGFVIDKFPISRPNLTFSTLTVSNMSPEDSSIYLCSVEEGDGYTFGSGTRLTVV.

This chain uses TRBV5-1 with TRBJ2-5; TRBD1 aligns across 8 bases. This CDR3 spans 17 amino acids. The ends lost 0 bases at V and 2 bases at J; junction bases unmatched: 9. Germline-derived CDR1 and CDR2 are SGHRS and YFSETQ. The chain's CDR3 is CASSLVGRQGAQETQYF. The DNA for the CDR3 is TGCGCCAGCAGCTTGGTAGGGCGTCAGGGGGCACAAGAGACCCAGTACTTC.

This clonotype was found many times. The chain has TRBV12-3 or TRBV12-4 and TRBJ1-1; D is perhaps TRBD1 (6 bases). The CDR3 sequence is 13 residues long. Trimming left V 6 bases short and J 11 bases short, with 19 bases between. CDR3 protein: CASRLQGLQLAFF. CDR3 DNA sequence: TGTGCCAGCAGACTACAGGGCCTCCAGTTGGCTTTCTTT.